This TCR beta chain came from a study of immune cell composition in non-small cell lung cancer. Study findings and constraints: It was not proven that tumour-reactive clones equal dominant tumour-associated clones. No significant correlation existed between pack-years smoked and tumour clonality. Lung squamous cell carcinoma tumours had significantly higher top 10 clone scores and productive clonality than lung adenocarcinoma.

Template was genomic DNA from frozen, unsorted single-cell suspensions. Sequencing was performed with immunoSEQ multiplex PCR; in TCRdb, only in-frame clones are kept and a portion is missing. The sample has about 7,000 clones, roughly 74% seen once. Worth noting for this clone: The antigen is not known.

This clonotype was obtained from a human donor with non-small cell lung cancer. Material: lung tumor tissue.

The CDR3 DNA sequence: TGCGCCAGCAGTTCTAGACTAGCCCAAGAGACCCAGTACTTC. Translation gives CASSSRLAQETQYF. The chain couples TRBV4-1 to TRBJ2-5, with TRBD2 matching 7 bases. J lost 1 base, V lost 6 bases, and 5 bases had no gene match. The CDR3 is 14 residues long. Germline CDR1 MGHRA, CDR2 YSYEKL.